This T cell receptor (beta chain) appears in the sequencing data of a study of blood T cell repertoires in COVID-19. The overall study: T cells, B-cell-depleted T cells, or PBMCs provided the cDNA or gDNA that served as material.

Sequenced by immunoSEQ multiplex PCR; TCRdb stores in-frame clones only, minus some. This table has 350,000 to 450,000 clones, 87% appearing once. This CDR3 region has 13 residues. Trimming stripped 3 bases from V and 6 bases from J, with 11 bases between. The J gene is TRBJ1-2, the V gene TRBV12-3 or TRBV12-4, with TRBD1 as a possible D gene (5 bases). The specimen sequenced was peripheral blood. This receptor was obtained from a woman aged 55-69 years with COVID-19, enrolled during active disease. The CDR3 DNA follows: TGTGCCAGCAGTTTCGAAGGGGCTCATGGCTACACCTTC. Encoded protein: CASSFEGAHGYTF.